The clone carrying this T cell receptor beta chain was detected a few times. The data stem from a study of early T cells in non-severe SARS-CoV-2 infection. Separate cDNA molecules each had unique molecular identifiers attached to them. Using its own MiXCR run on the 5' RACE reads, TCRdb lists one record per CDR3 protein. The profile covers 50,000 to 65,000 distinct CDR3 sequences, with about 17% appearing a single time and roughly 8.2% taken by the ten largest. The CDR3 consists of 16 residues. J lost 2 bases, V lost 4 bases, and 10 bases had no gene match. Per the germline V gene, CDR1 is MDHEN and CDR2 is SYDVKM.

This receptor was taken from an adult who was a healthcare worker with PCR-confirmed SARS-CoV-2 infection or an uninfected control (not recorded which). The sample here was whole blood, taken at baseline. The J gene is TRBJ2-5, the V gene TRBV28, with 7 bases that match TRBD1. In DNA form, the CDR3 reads TGTGCCAGCAGTTCTCCGGGACAGCCTCAACAAGAGACCCAGTACTTC. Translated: CASSSPGQPQQETQYF.